The 10 T cell receptor beta chains in this list originate from one sample, sequenced in a study of blood T cell repertoires in COVID-19. Only in-frame clones appear in the TCRdb table, and some are missing; sequencing was by immunoSEQ multiplex PCR. Here the sample spans about 160,000 clones, approximately 81% being singletons. Sequencing was done on a sample of PBMCs or T cells enriched from blood (not recorded which). The receptor source for this set is a woman between 50 and 59 years old who had recovered from COVID-19.

The V gene is TRBV3-1 (or the pseudogene TRBV3-2), the J gene TRBJ1-4; 9 bases map to TRBD1. V lost 0 bases to trimming and J lost 7 bases; unmatched junction nucleotides: 6. The CDR3 loop spans 16 amino acids. The V gene's germline CDR1 is LGHDT and CDR2 YNNKEL (reference sequence). The CDR3 here is CASSQDYGTGSEKLFF. As DNA, the CDR3 is TGTGCCAGCAGCCAAGATTACGGGACAGGGAGTGAAAAACTGTTTTTT.

This chain links TRBV11-1 with TRBJ2-2, with a weak D call TRBD2 (6 bases). Germline assignment: CDR1 SGHAT and CDR2 FQDESV (reference sequence). V was trimmed by 6 bases and J by 1 base, leaving 15 bases between them. The CDR3 sequence is 16 residues long. The CDR3 DNA is TGTGCCAGCAGTTCCTGGAGGGGAGGGAACACCGGGGAGCTGTTTTTT. It encodes CASSSWRGGNTGELFF.

The gene calls are TRBV9 and TRBJ2-7; D gene unclear. CDR3 length: 13 residues. The V end lost 0 bases, the J end lost 5 bases, and 9 bases lay between the germline ends. Germline loops: CDR1 SGDLS, CDR2 YYNGEE. The DNA of the CDR3 is TGTGCCAGCAGCGTAGCTTTTATAAACGAGCAGTACTTC. This sequence encodes CASSVAFINEQYF.

The chain is built from TRBV5-4 and TRBJ1-1, with D hard to call. Germline CDR1 reads SGHNT; CDR2 reads YYREEE (reference sequence). V lost 2 bases, J lost 3 bases, and 14 bases lay in between. CDR3 size: 15 residues. CDR3 bases: TGTGCCAGCAGCTTACTACCCGCGGGGTACACTGAAGCTTTCTTT. It is translated as CASSLLPAGYTEAFF.

The chain has TRBV28 and TRBJ2-7, with D possibly matching TRBD2 (5 bases). Germline lookup yields CDR1 MDHEN and CDR2 SYDVKM. The CDR3 sequence is 12 residues long. Deletions cut 8 bases from V and 4 bases from J, with 12 bases between. The CDR3 DNA reads as TGTGCCAGCGGCTTCGGGGAGTACGAGCAGTACTTC. Residues: CASGFGEYEQYF.

The count of this clone is one. J is TRBJ1-1 and V is TRBV11-1; 7 bases are a match to TRBD1. The CDR3 runs to 14 residues. The germline V gene encodes CDR1 SGHAT and CDR2 FQDESV (reference sequence). Trimming took 5 bases from V and 4 from J; bases not matched to a gene: 7. The CDR3, as DNA: TGTGCCAGCAGCATCGCGACAGGGCGCACTGAAGCTTTCTTT. This translates into CASSIATGRTEAFF. Supplemented by reference TRBV11-1 and TRBJ1-1, the full variable domain reads EAEVAQSPRYKITEKSQAVAFWCDPISGHATLYWYRQILGQGPELLVQFQDESVVDDSQLPKDRFSAERLKGVDSTLKIQPAELGDSAMYLCASSIATGRTEAFFGQGTRLTVV.

V gene TRBV29-1 combines with J gene TRBJ2-5; D perhaps matches TRBD2 (6 bases). V lost 0 bases and J 5 bases, leaving 7 bases between the germline ends. This CDR3 has 12 amino acids. Germline CDR1 is SQVTM and CDR2 is ANQGSEA. CDR3 loop: CSVEDGGETQYF. The CDR3 nucleotides read TGCAGCGTTGAAGATGGGGGGGAGACCCAGTACTTC.

This clone appeared a single time. This chain uses TRBV28 with TRBJ1-3; D is perhaps TRBD1 (6 bases). This CDR3 has 17 residues. Germline V gene data show CDR1 as MDHEN and CDR2 as SYDVKM. V was trimmed by 6 bases and J by 4 bases, leaving 22 bases between them. The CDR3 bases are TGTGCCAGCAGGCCCGCTAACAGGGAATGGACAGGAAACACCATATATTTT. Translating gives CASRPANREWTGNTIYF.

This chain joins TRBV19 and TRBJ1-5; 7 bases align to TRBD1. The CDR3 sequence is 16 residues long. CDR1 is LNHDA, CDR2 SQIVND, per germline (reference sequence). The V gene end was trimmed by 2 bases and the J gene end by 1 base; junction bases not matched to a gene: 5. The DNA of the CDR3 is TGTGCCAGTAGTATAAGACAGGGACCCAGCAATCAGCCCCAGCATTTT. This codes for CASSIRQGPSNQPQHF.

This clone was counted once. The chain recombines TRBV7-3 with TRBJ1-1; D perhaps matches TRBD1 (5 bases). Germline values: CDR1 SGHTA, CDR2 FQGTGA. The CDR3 consists of 14 residues. V was trimmed by 5 bases and J by 1 base, leaving 11 bases between them. CDR3 sequence reads: CASSTGVTNTEAFF. CDR3 coding DNA: TGTGCCAGCAGCACGGGGGTAACGAACACTGAAGCTTTCTTT.